One and the same sample provided the 14 T cell receptor beta chains below, sequenced in a study of blood T cell repertoires in COVID-19. The assay was immunoSEQ multiplex PCR, and TCRdb's table has in-frame clones only and misses some. This sample has approximately 190,000 clones; 84% occur once, and the top ten carry less than 6.5%. Material: peripheral blood. These receptor sequences come from a woman aged 70-85 years with active or convalescent COVID-19.

V usage is TRBV18 and J usage is TRBJ2-7, with TRBD1 matching 9 bases. This CDR3 region has 14 residues. The V gene end was trimmed by 6 bases and the J gene end by 7 bases; junction bases not matched to a gene: 10. From germline, CDR1 is KGHSH and CDR2 LQKENI. CDR3 sequence reads: CASSQRGTGQEQYF. The CDR3 DNA sequence: TGTGCCAGCTCGCAACGAGGGACAGGGCAAGAGCAGTACTTC.

The gene calls are TRBV2 and TRBJ2-1; 11 bases fit TRBD2. The V segment lost 6 bases and the J segment 9 bases; nucleotides outside the gene matches: 4. Germline V gives CDR1 SNHLY, CDR2 FYNNEI. This CDR3 contains 13 residues. DNA for the CDR3: TGTGCCAGCAGAACTAGCGGGAGCGGTGAGCAGTTCTTC. Amino acids: CASRTSGSGEQFF.

J is TRBJ1-5 and V is TRBV6-5; 7 bases match TRBD1. The CDR3 is 13 residues long. V dropped 6 bases and J dropped 4; count of bases not matched to a gene: 3. The germline gives CDR1 MNHEY, CDR2 SVGAGI. As DNA, the CDR3 is TGTGCCAGCAGGCGACAGGGAAATCAGCCCCAGCATTTT. Its protein product is CASRRQGNQPQHF.

The V call is TRBV7-9, the J call TRBJ2-5; TRBD2 agrees at 10 bases. The germline V gene has CDR1 SEHNR and CDR2 FQNEAQ (reference sequence). The V segment lost 1 base and the J segment 4 bases; nucleotides outside the gene matches: 12. The CDR3 loop spans 18 amino acids. CDR3 DNA sequence: TGTGCCAGCAGCTTAGGGGGTCGGGGACTAGCGTTACGAGAGACCCAGTACTTC. Translation gives CASSLGGRGLALRETQYF.

This chain uses TRBV3-1 (or the pseudogene TRBV3-2) with TRBJ2-7; D is perhaps TRBD2 (6 bases). V dropped 4 bases and J dropped 6 bases, with 10 bases sitting between them. The CDR3 is 12 residues long. The germline gives CDR1 LGHDT, CDR2 YNNKEL (reference sequence). For the CDR3, the DNA is TGTGCCAGCAGCCGAGAGCGGGCCGAGCAGTACTTC. It yields the protein CASSRERAEQYF.

This chain joins TRBV30 and TRBJ1-2; no clear D. This CDR3 is built from 16 residues. Germline V CDR1 and CDR2: GTSNPN, SVGIG (reference sequence). The V end was cut by 4 bases, the J end by 4 bases, with 22 bases between. The CDR3 loop is CAWTLSEEGIGYGYTF. The CDR3 DNA follows: TGTGCCTGGACCCTCTCCGAGGAGGGAATCGGCTATGGCTACACCTTC.

The chain carries TRBV5-4 and TRBJ2-3; 7 bases align to TRBD2. Trimming cost V 5 bases and J 2 bases; bases outside gene matches: 8. The CDR3 runs to 15 residues. Germline V gene data show CDR1 as SGHNT and CDR2 as YYREEE (reference sequence). The CDR3 DNA sequence: TGTGCCAGCAGTCGGGGAGGGGCGGCCACAGATACGCAGTATTTT. This gives the protein CASSRGGAATDTQYF. Variable domain in full (rest from reference TRBV5-4 and TRBJ2-3): ETGVTQSPTHLIKTRGQQVTLRCSSQSGHNTVSWYQQALGQGPQFIFQYYREEENGRGNFPPRFSGLQFPNYSSELNVNALELDDSALYLCASSRGGAATDTQYFGPGTRLTVL.

Only a few counts were recorded for this clone. This sequence joins TRBV14 and TRBJ1-1; D remains unclear. Trimming removed 3 bases from V and 1 base from J, with 6 bases in between. Germline CDR1 and CDR2: SGHDN and FVKESK. This CDR3 is 13 amino acids long. CDR3: CASSQRGNTEAFF. The CDR3 region has the DNA TGTGCCAGCAGCCAGCGGGGGAACACTGAAGCTTTCTTT.

This chain connects TRBV5-4 to TRBJ2-6; no firm D call. This CDR3 has 17 residues. The V gene lost 0 bases and the J gene lost 0 bases, with 10 bases spanning the gap. CDR1 is SGHNT, CDR2 YYREEE, per germline (reference sequence). The CDR3 sequence: CASSLALFRSGANVLTF. The CDR3 bases are TGTGCCAGCAGCTTGGCACTCTTCCGCTCTGGGGCCAACGTCCTGACTTTC.

The chain joins TRBV2 to TRBJ1-2; 8 positions match TRBD1. The CDR3 is 15 residues long. J gave up 8 bases and V 6 bases, and 14 bases lay outside the gene matches. Germline V CDR1 and CDR2: SNHLY, FYNNEI. The CDR3 region is CASSPDRESSEGYTF. The CDR3 DNA reads TGTGCCAGCAGCCCGGACAGGGAATCATCGGAGGGCTACACCTTC.

The J gene is TRBJ2-3, the V gene TRBV27; a possible D gene is TRBD1 (7 bases). Germline V lookup: CDR1 MNHEY, CDR2 SMNVEV (reference sequence). CDR3 length: 14 amino acids. The V and J ends lost 3 bases and 3 bases respectively, with 10 bases between them. The CDR3 region has the DNA TGTGCCAGCAGTTTCCAGGGGGGTACAGATACGCAGTATTTT. This sequence encodes CASSFQGGTDTQYF.

A few counts support this clone. This chain joins TRBV10-2 and TRBJ2-7; weak D call: TRBD2 (5 bases). The CDR3 has 14 residues. Trimming removed 2 bases at V and 6 bases at J, with 14 bases between. CDR1 and CDR2 from the germline V gene are WSHSY and SAAADI. The CDR3 coding sequence is TGCGCCAGCAGTGAGATCAGGACTTTATCCGAGCAGTACTTC. It codes for CASSEIRTLSEQYF.

V and J are TRBV6-6 and TRBJ1-2, with D perhaps matching TRBD1 (5 bases). The CDR3 is 14 amino acids. CDR1 and CDR2 (germline): MNHNY, SVGAGI (reference sequence). Deletions cut 6 bases from V and 0 bases from J, with 11 bases between. The CDR3 region has the DNA TGTGCCAGCAGGGACACAAGGACTAACTATGGCTACACCTTC. This codes for CASRDTRTNYGYTF.

This chain links TRBV15 with TRBJ2-1, with 8 positions matching TRBD2. The junction had 6 bases not matched to a gene; V was cut back by 4 bases and J by 7 bases. This CDR3 is built from 14 residues. The germline V gene encodes CDR1 LNHNV and CDR2 YYDKDF (reference sequence). The CDR3 spells CATSMSGSSNEQFF. In DNA, the CDR3 is TGTGCCACCAGCATGAGCGGGAGTTCAAATGAGCAGTTCTTC.